The 30 T cell receptor beta chains below all came from one sample that was sequenced in a study of patients and donors after allogeneic stem cell transplantation. TCRdb re-analysed the RT-PCR reads in MiXCR, keeping a single row per CDR3 protein. The sample lists approximately 210,000 distinct CDR3 sequences, 41% seen once, with approximately 32% in the top ten. The sample consisted of blood, either unsorted or a sorted T cell fraction (not recorded which). The receptor set was obtained from a human donor who was either an allogeneic HSCT recipient or a stem cell or donor lymphocyte infusion donor (not recorded which). It is not recorded whose cells these are; they may come from a transplant donor.

The chain couples TRBV7-2 to TRBJ2-5; D call uncertain. The CDR3 extends over 13 amino acids. V was trimmed by 6 bases and J by 2 bases, leaving 10 bases between them. Germline CDR1 reads SGHTA; CDR2 reads FQGNSA. The CDR3 DNA reads TGTGCCAGCAGAGTAGACTTTCAAGAGACCCAGTACTTC. Translating it yields CASRVDFQETQYF.

This chain uses TRBV10-3 with TRBJ2-5; D not certain. Between the trimmed V and J ends, which lost 3 bases and 3 bases, there was a span of 2 bases. Germline CDR1 is ENHRY and CDR2 is SYGVKD. This CDR3 comprises 11 residues. CDR3 DNA sequence: TGTGCCATCAGTGAAAAAGAGACCCAGTACTTC. The encoded protein is CAISEKETQYF.

The gene calls are TRBV28 and TRBJ1-2, with 9 bases matching TRBD1. The CDR3 consists of 16 residues. The germline CDR1 and CDR2 sequences are MDHEN and SYDVKM. The junction had 9 bases not matched to a gene; V was cut back by 2 bases and J by 5 bases. DNA of the CDR3: TGTGCCAGCAGTTTACAGGTCGCGACAGGGGGGTATGGCTACACCTTC. This encodes CASSLQVATGGYGYTF.

This clonotype has more than one count but fewer than ten. This chain connects TRBV7-2 to TRBJ1-5; D gene unclear. With 1 base removed from V and 5 bases from J, the gap between germline ends came to 6 bases. The CDR3 is made up of 13 amino acids. CDR1 and CDR2 from the germline V gene are SGHTA and FQGNSA. The CDR3 here is CASSLEADQPQHF. CDR3 nucleotide sequence: TGTGCCAGCAGCTTAGAGGCAGATCAGCCCCAGCATTTT.

The chain links TRBV6-5 to TRBJ1-1, with no clear D. Germline lookup yields CDR1 MNHEY and CDR2 SVGAGI. The CDR3 spans 16 residues. Trimming stripped 4 bases from V and 0 bases from J, with 15 bases between. This CDR3 is CASSSRGPYMNTEAFF. CDR3 coding DNA: TGTGCCAGCAGTTCCCGAGGCCCCTACATGAACACTGAAGCTTTCTTT.

The V call is TRBV5-1, the J call TRBJ1-5, with a weak D call TRBD1 (5 bases). V lost 1 base and J 1 base, leaving 9 bases between the germline ends. The CDR3 loop spans 15 amino acids. Germline assignment: CDR1 SGHRS and CDR2 YFSETQ. The DNA for the CDR3 is TGCGCCAGCAGCTTGTCGGGGGACAGCAATCAGCCCCAGCATTTT. As protein: CASSLSGDSNQPQHF.

This sequence joins TRBV12-3 or TRBV12-4 and TRBJ1-1; no clear D. V lost 5 bases, J lost 0 bases, and 7 bases lay in between. The CDR3 is made up of 13 amino acids. Here the CDR3 DNA reads TGTGCCAGCAGTGCCCGGGTGAACACTGAAGCTTTCTTT. This gives the protein CASSARVNTEAFF.

This chain links TRBV20-1 with TRBJ1-5; no reliable D call. The V gene lost 5 bases and the J gene lost 0 bases, with 14 bases spanning the gap. Germline V lookup: CDR1 DFQATT, CDR2 SNEGSKA (reference sequence). The CDR3 is 15 residues long. CDR3 in amino acids: CSAPRLGGSNQPQHF. CDR3 DNA: TGCAGTGCTCCTCGTTTAGGAGGTAGCAATCAGCCCCAGCATTTT.

V and J are TRBV7-6 and TRBJ2-3, with D uncertain. The CDR3 runs 15 residues. The V gene's germline CDR1 is SGHVS and CDR2 FNYEAQ. V shed 1 base and J shed 1 base, with 9 bases lying between them. The CDR3 region has the DNA TGTGCCAGCAGCTTAGGGGCTTTCGGCACAGATACGCAGTATTTT. It translates to CASSLGAFGTDTQYF.

The rearrangement links TRBV30 to TRBJ2-1; no clear D. The CDR3 consists of 15 residues. V shed 0 bases and J shed 2 bases, with 11 bases lying between them. The germline V gene encodes CDR1 GTSNPN and CDR2 SVGIG (reference sequence). CDR3 in DNA: TGTGCCTGGAGTGTTTTTCGGAGCACCTACAATGAGCAGTTCTTC. Protein: CAWSVFRSTYNEQFF.

Concerning this clonotype: Germline is not matched at one junction end, which may reflect a read error. CDR3 DNA: TGTGCCAGCAGCGAAGACAGCCCTAGCACAGATACGCAGTATTTT. Protein sequence: CASSEDSPSTDTQYF. The chain is built from TRBV2 and TRBJ2-3; D may be TRBD1 (5 bases). This CDR3 spans 15 amino acids. Germline V lookup: CDR1 SNHLY, CDR2 FYNNEI.

V gene TRBV12-3 or TRBV12-4 combines with J gene TRBJ2-7; D ambiguous. The CDR3 consists of 14 residues. V shed 5 bases and J shed 4 bases, with 15 bases lying between them. Written as DNA, the CDR3 is TGTGCCAGCAGTCTCCAGGAGCTAGTGTACGAGCAGTACTTC. Residues: CASSLQELVYEQYF.

The gene calls are TRBV3-1 and TRBJ1-1, with D possibly matching TRBD1 (5 bases). Trimming shortened V by 4 bases and J by 4 bases, and 13 bases separated the two germline ends. Germline V gives CDR1 LGHDT, CDR2 YNNKEL (reference sequence). CDR3 length: 14 amino acids. As DNA, the CDR3 is TGTGCCAGCAGCCTGAGGGGAAGGGGCACTGAAGCTTTCTTT. Translation gives CASSLRGRGTEAFF. Full variable domain (outside the CDR3, taken from reference TRBV3-1 and TRBJ1-1): DTAVSQTPKYLVTQMGNDKSIKCEQNLGHDTMYWYKQDSKKFLKIMFSYNNKELIINETVPNRFSPKSPDKAHLNLHINSLELGDSAVYFCASSLRGRGTEAFFGQGTRLTVV.

This clonotype was seen a few times. This chain uses TRBV4-3 with TRBJ1-1; D gene uncertain. Trimming took off 5 bases at V and 3 bases at J, with 13 bases between the two ends. The CDR3 has 14 residues. The germline gives CDR1 LGHNA, CDR2 YSLEER. CDR3 amino acids: CASSTLGSHTEAFF. In DNA, the CDR3 is TGCGCCAGCAGCACACTCGGTAGTCACACTGAAGCTTTCTTT.

This chain connects TRBV6-5 to TRBJ1-2; 10 bases fit TRBD1. CDR3 length equals 16 residues. J lost 3 bases, V lost 4 bases, and 8 bases had no gene match. CDR1 is MNHEY and CDR2 is SVGAGI in the germline V gene. This CDR3 is CASSFQRGQGYYGYTF. CDR3 bases: TGTGCCAGCAGTTTTCAGCGGGGACAGGGGTACTATGGCTACACCTTC.

The chain recombines TRBV20-1 with TRBJ1-5; D unresolved. Trimming removed 6 bases from V and 0 bases from J, with 15 bases in between. The germline V gene has CDR1 DFQATT and CDR2 SNEGSKA (reference sequence). CDR3 length: 15 residues. The CDR3 region is CSAETEPYSNQPQHF. The CDR3 bases are TGCAGTGCCGAGACGGAGCCTTATAGCAATCAGCCCCAGCATTTT.

The J gene is TRBJ1-6, the V gene TRBV10-3; D is undetermined. CDR3 length: 13 amino acids. Germline V CDR1 and CDR2: ENHRY, SYGVKD. V dropped 8 bases and J dropped 4 bases, with 9 bases sitting between them. The chain's CDR3 is CAIRGKYNSPLHF. The CDR3 DNA reads TGTGCCATCCGTGGAAAGTATAATTCACCCCTCCACTTT.

The V call is TRBV27, the J call TRBJ1-2; 7 bases agree with TRBD1. V trimming: 4 bases; J trimming: 5 bases; junction bases outside the gene matches: 7. Germline CDR1 reads MNHEY; CDR2 reads SMNVEV (reference sequence). The length of the CDR3 is 14 residues. The CDR3 spells CASSSSTGRYGYTF. The DNA of the CDR3 is TGTGCCAGCAGTTCCTCGACAGGGCGATATGGCTACACCTTC.

The rearrangement uses TRBV9 and TRBJ1-2; D remains ambiguous. Trimming cost V 4 bases and J 4 bases, with 11 bases left between them. CDR3 size: 13 residues. Germline V gene data show CDR1 as SGDLS and CDR2 as YYNGEE. CDR3 DNA: TGTGCCAGCAGCCCCCTTTTTCCCTATGGCTACACCTTC. This sequence encodes CASSPLFPYGYTF.

The chain is built from TRBV5-8 and TRBJ2-1; TRBD2 matches 7 bases. Germline trimming cut 1 base from V and 4 bases from J; bases unmatched to any gene: 8. The CDR3 spans 16 residues. Per the germline V gene, CDR1 is SGHTS and CDR2 is YDEGEE. The CDR3 coding sequence is TGTGCCAGCAGCTTGTTGGGCGGGAGAATTTACAATGAGCAGTTCTTC. Encoded protein: CASSLLGGRIYNEQFF.

V is TRBV3-1 and J is TRBJ1-1, with unresolved D. CDR1 and CDR2 (germline): LGHDT, YNNKEL (reference sequence). V lost 1 base to trimming and J lost 0 bases, with 9 bases between them. The CDR3 has 15 amino acids. In DNA, the CDR3 is TGTGCCAGCAGCCAAGTCGGAGCTATGAACACTGAAGCTTTCTTT. It encodes CASSQVGAMNTEAFF.

The chain has TRBV5-1 and TRBJ2-1; 10 nucleotides align to TRBD1. CDR3 length: 16 amino acids. CDR1 and CDR2 from the germline V gene are SGHRS and YFSETQ. V was clipped by 4 bases and J by 3 bases; unmatched bases: 7. CDR3 nucleotides: TGCGCCAGCAGCCAGGGACAGGGGAGTTTCTACAATGAGCAGTTCTTC. Its protein is CASSQGQGSFYNEQFF.

This clonotype was counted only a few times. The chain carries TRBV20-1 and TRBJ1-6; tentatively, D is TRBD1 (5 bases). The CDR3 spans 17 residues. The V gene's germline CDR1 is DFQATT and CDR2 SNEGSKA (reference sequence). With 0 bases removed from V and 0 bases from J, the gap between germline ends came to 12 bases. CDR3 residues: CSARDAKGSSYNSPLHF. The CDR3 coding sequence is TGCAGTGCTAGAGACGCGAAGGGGAGCTCCTATAATTCACCCCTCCACTTT.

The chain is built from TRBV4-3 and TRBJ2-3; D perhaps matches TRBD2 (6 bases). Germline CDR1 and CDR2: LGHNA and YSLEER. Trimming removed 4 bases at V and 0 bases at J, with 17 bases between. The CDR3 totals 17 residues. The CDR3 DNA sequence: TGCGCCAGCAGCCTCGGAGGAGGCGGGGCTAGCACAGATACGCAGTATTTT. This encodes CASSLGGGGASTDTQYF.

This clonotype occurred a few times. This chain links TRBV6-5 with TRBJ1-6, with D possibly matching TRBD1 (6 bases). Germline CDR1 reads MNHEY; CDR2 reads SVGAGI. The CDR3 is 14 residues long. Trimming shortened V by 7 bases and J by 7 bases, and 14 bases separated the two germline ends. For the CDR3, the DNA is TGTGCCAGCAATACACAGGGAAGGAATTCACCCCTCCACTTT. Its protein product is CASNTQGRNSPLHF.

CDR3 sequence reads: CASRVRDVEKLFF. CDR3 nucleotides: TGTGCCAGCAGGGTACGGGACGTCGAAAAACTGTTTTTT. The rearrangement uses TRBV5-6 and TRBJ1-4, with D perhaps TRBD1 (5 bases). CDR1 is SGHDT and CDR2 is YYEEEE in the germline V gene. The CDR3 consists of 13 residues. The V end lost 5 bases, the J end lost 8 bases, and 13 bases lay between the germline ends.

The rearrangement joins TRBV6-2 or TRBV6-3 to TRBJ1-6, with 10 bases aligning to TRBD1. With 4 bases clipped from V and 8 bases from J, the junction kept 5 bases outside the gene matches. This CDR3 is built from 15 residues. Germline V gives CDR1 MNHEY, CDR2 SVGEGT. CDR3 DNA: TGTGCCAGCAGTTCTCCTGGACAGGGGGATTCACCCCTCCACTTT. Protein product: CASSSPGQGDSPLHF.

This chain links TRBV20-1 with TRBJ2-7; 7 bases align to TRBD2. Trimming removed 6 bases from V and 1 base from J; junction bases left unmatched: 6. Germline-derived CDR1 and CDR2 are DFQATT and SNEGSKA (reference sequence). The CDR3 loop spans 13 amino acids. This CDR3 reads CSARRGDSYEQYF. For the CDR3, the DNA is TGCAGTGCCAGACGGGGGGATTCCTACGAGCAGTACTTC.

V is TRBV5-1 and J is TRBJ2-7, with 9 bases lining up with TRBD1. V was pared by 3 bases and J by 5 bases, with 9 bases of the junction left unmatched. The germline V gene encodes CDR1 SGHRS and CDR2 YFSETQ. The CDR3 runs 15 residues. Here the CDR3 reads CASSSIGTGLDEQYF. The CDR3 DNA reads TGCGCCAGCAGCTCTATCGGGACAGGGTTAGACGAGCAGTACTTC.

The chain couples TRBV6-2 or TRBV6-3 to TRBJ1-1; 9 bases match TRBD1. Germline-derived CDR1 and CDR2 are MNHEY and SVGEGT. The CDR3 runs 13 residues. V shed 7 bases, J shed 5 bases, and the junction held 5 bases outside the gene matches. The CDR3 DNA is TGTGCCAGCAAGGGGACAGGGAGGACTGAAGCTTTCTTT. It is translated as CASKGTGRTEAFF.